The 27 T cell receptor beta chains below come from one sample, sequenced in a study of CD8+CD57+ T cells in acquired aplastic anemia. Researchers used genomic DNA as the template to profile TCR beta VDJ and CDR3. TCRdb passed the reads through MiXCR, listing each CDR3 protein once. The table has around 170,000 distinct CDR3 sequences, about three fifths seen once; the top ten hold around 45%. What was sequenced was sorted CD4+, CD8+, or CD8+CD57+ T cells (not recorded which) from PBMCs. Receptors originate from a human donor in good health.

The chain employs TRBV24-1 and TRBJ2-7; D not resolved. From germline, CDR1 is KGHDR and CDR2 SFDVKD. V was cut by 7 bases and J by 12 bases, with 9 bases left in between. The CDR3 covers 9 residues. The CDR3 nucleotides read TGTGCCACCAGAACCTCGGGGTACTTC. It is translated as CATRTSGYF.

At least ten counts were recorded for this clonotype. The genes are TRBV14 and TRBJ2-3, with 11 nucleotides matching TRBD1. CDR1 and CDR2 (germline): SGHDN, FVKESK. Trimming took 1 base from V and 4 from J; bases not matched to a gene: 4. The CDR3 has 16 amino acids. CDR3 nucleotides: TGTGCCAGCAGCCAAGTCGGGACAGGGGGAGCAGATACGCAGTATTTT. It is translated as CASSQVGTGGADTQYF.

This chain links TRBV25-1 with TRBJ2-1, with TRBD2 as a possible D gene (5 bases). Germline-derived CDR1 and CDR2 are MGHDK and SYGVNS. The germline V and J ends were trimmed by 4 bases and 0 bases, with 13 bases remaining between them. This CDR3 comprises 16 residues. This CDR3 is CASSAKLGLSYNEQFF. DNA for the CDR3: TGTGCCAGCAGTGCTAAACTAGGACTCTCCTACAATGAGCAGTTCTTC.

The chain combines TRBV19 with TRBJ1-2; 7 bases map to TRBD1. CDR3 size: 14 residues. Germline assignment: CDR1 LNHDA and CDR2 SQIVND (reference sequence). J lost 4 bases, V lost 5 bases, and 7 bases had no gene match. CDR3 protein: CASSRGPGGYGYTF. CDR3 bases: TGTGCCAGTAGTCGGGGCCCAGGGGGCTATGGCTACACCTTC.

About this clonotype: The CDR3 ends on some other residue instead of the conserved phenylalanine or tryptophan, so this is likely a read error. No DNA is shown, since the ends of the CDR3 on it are uncertain; the CDR3 is the one TCRdb lists. This chain uses TRBV25-1 with TRBJ2-1; the table's D call of TRBD1 was not tested on the DNA. Germline CDR1 MGHDK, CDR2 SYGVNS. The CDR3 is made up of 15 amino acids, end residues included. CDR3 sequence: CASSASALGYNEQSL.

The chain combines TRBV7-9 with TRBJ2-5; D may match TRBD1 or TRBD2 (5 bases each). V was clipped by 4 bases and J by 5 bases, with 14 bases between them. The length of the CDR3 is 14 residues. CDR1 and CDR2 from the germline V gene are SEHNR and FQNEAQ (reference sequence). The CDR3 reads CASSSPGPRETQYF. The CDR3 bases are TGTGCCAGCAGCTCACCGGGACCAAGGGAGACCCAGTACTTC.

This clonotype was picked up a small number of times. The junction departs from germline at one end; a sequencing error may be responsible. V and J are TRBV7-8 and TRBJ1-1; the D gene is possibly TRBD1 (5 bases). The CDR3 is made up of 14 amino acids. CDR1 and CDR2 from the germline V gene are SGHVS and FQNEAQ. CDR3 sequence reads: CASSFVGPNTEVFF. CDR3 nucleotide sequence: TGCGCCAGCAGCTTTGTGGGACCGAACACTGAAGTTTTCTTT.

V is TRBV2 and J is TRBJ2-5, with a possible D match to TRBD2 (6 bases). Germline assignment: CDR1 SNHLY and CDR2 FYNNEI. The CDR3 spans 13 residues. V shed 7 bases and J shed 4 bases, with 13 bases lying between them. The CDR3 DNA reads TGTGCCAGCATGGGGGTGGGAGGAGAGACCCAGTACTTC. As protein: CASMGVGGETQYF.

The V and J genes are TRBV7-3 and TRBJ2-5; D not certain. Germline V gene lookup returns CDR1 SGHTA and CDR2 FQGTGA. V gave up 5 bases and J gave up 3 bases, with 10 bases separating them. The length of the CDR3 is 13 residues. The CDR3 region is CASSVRREETQYF. CDR3 in DNA: TGTGCCAGCAGCGTAAGAAGGGAAGAGACCCAGTACTTC.

In the case of this clonotype: At one end the junction does not follow the germline gene, possibly because of a read error. The gene calls are TRBV14 and TRBJ1-6, with D unresolved. CDR1 is SGHDN, CDR2 FVKESK, per germline. The CDR3 runs 13 residues. CDR3 protein: CPLSLMVGSPLHF. CDR3 in DNA: TGCCCACTAAGTTTGATGGTGGGTTCACCCCTCCACTTT. Looking up the rest from reference TRBV14 and TRBJ1-6 gives the full variable domain: EAGVTQFPSHSVIEKGQTVTLRCDPISGHDNLYWYRRVMGKEIKFLLHFVKESKQDESGMPNNRFLAERTGGTYSTLKVQPAELEDSGVYFCPLSLMVGSPLHFGNGTRLTVT.

This clonotype came up a few times. The chain couples TRBV4-3 to TRBJ2-7, with a tentative D call TRBD1 (5 bases). Looked up from germline, CDR1 is LGHNA and CDR2 is YSLEER. V was shortened by 1 base and J by 1 base, with 8 bases between the two germline ends. The CDR3 has 14 residues. In DNA form, the CDR3 reads TGCGCCAGCAGCCAAGTTTCAGGGTCCTACGAGCAGTACTTC. Protein: CASSQVSGSYEQYF.

This clonotype was counted between two and nine times. The chain joins TRBV20-1 to TRBJ2-7; D is ambiguous. V dropped 3 bases and J dropped 3 bases, with 15 bases sitting between them. Germline-derived CDR1 and CDR2 are DFQATT and SNEGSKA (reference sequence). The CDR3 consists of 14 residues. The CDR3 DNA is TGCAGTGCTAGCCTCCCAGGACCAAGCTACGAGCAGTACTTC. Amino acids: CSASLPGPSYEQYF.

This clonotype was seen ten or more times. The chain recombines TRBV5-1 with TRBJ2-7; D call uncertain. This CDR3 comprises 17 residues. The V and J ends lost 3 bases and 3 bases respectively, with 22 bases between them. Germline CDR1 SGHRS, CDR2 YFSETQ. The CDR3 coding sequence is TGCGCCAGCAGCTCCTCCCAAGACCAAAACGAACACTACGAGCAGTACTTC. It codes for CASSSSQDQNEHYEQYF. Full variable domain (remainder filled in from reference TRBV5-1 and TRBJ2-7): KAGVTQTPRYLIKTRGQQVTLSCSPISGHRSVSWYQQTPGQGLQFLFEYFSETQRNKGNFPGRFSGRQFSNSRSEMNVSTLELGDSALYLCASSSSQDQNEHYEQYFGPGTRLTVT.

This clonotype turned up a few times. This sequence joins TRBV20-1 and TRBJ2-6; 11 bases line up with TRBD1. Trimming removed 0 bases from V and 0 bases from J; junction bases left unmatched: 10. Germline CDR1 reads DFQATT; CDR2 reads SNEGSKA (reference sequence). The CDR3 covers 20 residues. The CDR3 DNA sequence: TGCAGTGCTAGAGAGGACAGGGGGCCCGGGCTGTGCTCTGGGGCCAACGTCCTGACTTTC. It specifies CSAREDRGPGLCSGANVLTF.

Notes on this clonotype: Relative to the germline gene, one junction end is altered; a read error may explain this. The V and J genes are TRBV6-4 and TRBJ2-5, with 10 bases that match TRBD2. The germline CDR1 and CDR2 sequences are MRHNA and SNTAGT. The CDR3 has 16 amino acids. The CDR3 coding sequence is TGTGCCAGCAATGACTCGGCTAGCGGGGGCACAGATACGCAGTACTTC. Protein product: CASNDSASGGTDTQYF.

On this clonotype itself: It may be a read error: a sequence one base away is much more abundant. This rearrangement joins TRBV5-6 to TRBJ2-7; the match to TRBD2 covers 9 bases. The CDR3 runs 15 residues. Germline CDR1 SGHDT, CDR2 YYEEEE. V dropped 5 bases and J dropped 6; count of bases not matched to a gene: 12. CDR3 coding DNA: TGTGCCAGCAGGGGATTTAGCGGGAGATCTTTCGAGCAGTACTTC. It yields the protein CASRGFSGRSFEQYF.

V gene TRBV2 combines with J gene TRBJ1-1; D unresolved. The CDR3 contains 13 residues. The germline CDR1 and CDR2 sequences are SNHLY and FYNNEI. With 7 bases removed from V and 4 bases from J, the gap between germline ends came to 13 bases. CDR3 residues: CASMGQVRTEAFF. The CDR3 bases are TGTGCCAGCATGGGTCAGGTCCGCACTGAAGCTTTCTTT.

V gene TRBV7-2 combines with J gene TRBJ2-3; tentative D call: TRBD2 (6 bases). Germline lookup yields CDR1 SGHTA and CDR2 FQGNSA. The CDR3 length is 15 residues. Trimming removed 5 bases from V and 3 bases from J, with 15 bases in between. CDR3 sequence reads: CASSPTVGGTDTQYF. As DNA, the CDR3 is TGTGCCAGCAGCCCCACGGTCGGGGGAACAGATACGCAGTATTTT.

This chain connects TRBV3-1 to TRBJ2-7, with a tentative D call TRBD2 (6 bases). V dropped 5 bases and J dropped 6 bases, with 14 bases sitting between them. The CDR3 extends over 13 amino acids. Germline CDR1 is LGHDT and CDR2 is YNNKEL (reference sequence). As DNA, the CDR3 is TGTGCCAGCAGCTTAGCGGTCCGGGGCGAGCAGTACTTC. Amino acid sequence: CASSLAVRGEQYF.

This clonotype has just a few counts. This chain links TRBV2 with TRBJ1-1; D is unclear. This CDR3 has 13 amino acids. V gave up 1 base and J gave up 6 bases, with 9 bases separating them. Germline V gene sequence: CDR1 SNHLY, CDR2 FYNNEI. In DNA form, the CDR3 reads TGTGCCAGCAGTGAAGGAGACTGGGCTGAAGCTTTCTTT. Translating it yields CASSEGDWAEAFF.

The V gene is TRBV12-3 or TRBV12-4, the J gene TRBJ1-1, with 7 bases that match TRBD1. This CDR3 is built from 14 residues. V lost 3 bases to trimming and J lost 3 bases; unmatched junction nucleotides: 4. The CDR3 DNA reads TGTGCCAGCAGTTTGACAGGGTGGGACACTGAAGCTTTCTTT. It yields the protein CASSLTGWDTEAFF.

A single count supports this clonotype. The V gene is TRBV24-1, the J gene TRBJ1-5; D gene unclear. Trimming pared 4 bases from V and 0 bases from J, leaving 9 bases between. Germline V gene data show CDR1 as KGHDR and CDR2 as SFDVKD. This CDR3 spans 15 amino acids. CDR3 DNA sequence: TGTGCCACCAGTGACTCCGGCCCTAGCAATCAGCCCCAGCATTTT. Translated: CATSDSGPSNQPQHF.

V and J are TRBV10-2 and TRBJ1-1; D is undetermined. V gave up 8 bases and J gave up 4 bases, with 17 bases separating them. This CDR3 is 14 amino acids long. Germline V lookup: CDR1 WSHSY, CDR2 SAAADI. CDR3 residues: CASGNGVGGTEAFF. DNA for the CDR3: TGCGCCAGCGGGAACGGGGTGGGTGGCACTGAAGCTTTCTTT.

The chain links TRBV7-2 to TRBJ2-2, with 8 bases matching TRBD2. J gave up 4 bases and V 10 bases, and 14 bases lay outside the gene matches. Germline CDR1 is SGHTA and CDR2 is FQGNSA. This CDR3 is built from 16 residues. The CDR3 DNA sequence: TGTGCCACCCCTGGTCTGGCGGGGGGCCCCACCGGGGAGCTGTTTTTT. Protein sequence: CATPGLAGGPTGELFF.

On this clonotype itself: The CDR3 does not close with the conserved phenylalanine or tryptophan, likely indicating a read error. This sequence joins TRBV19 and TRBJ2-1; 11 positions agree with TRBD2. The CDR3 spans 15 residues. Germline assignment: CDR1 LNHDA and CDR2 SQIVND (reference sequence). V was pared by 5 bases and J by 7 bases, with 7 bases of the junction left unmatched. CDR3 residues: CASSAQGLAANEQFI. Written as DNA, the CDR3 is TGTGCCAGTAGTGCACAGGGACTAGCGGCGAATGAGCAGTTCATC.

This clonotype came up many times. The J gene is TRBJ2-3, the V gene TRBV29-1; tentative D call: TRBD1 (6 bases). CDR1 SQVTM and CDR2 ANQGSEA come from the germline V gene. The CDR3 loop spans 14 amino acids. V was pared by 3 bases and J by 1 base, with 11 bases between. The CDR3 bases are TGCAGCGTTGACGACAGGCGGGGCACAGATACGCAGTATTTT. Translating it yields CSVDDRRGTDTQYF.

The rearrangement uses TRBV25-1 and TRBJ2-1, with D possibly being TRBD1 or TRBD2 (5 bases each). Germline CDR1 MGHDK, CDR2 SYGVNS. V lost 4 bases, J lost 1 base, and 23 bases lay in between. The CDR3 has 19 residues. CDR3 in amino acids: CASSARGRLRQTSYNEQFF. CDR3 DNA sequence: TGTGCCAGCAGTGCCCGGGGCCGTCTCCGACAAACGTCCTACAATGAGCAGTTCTTC.